A single TCR beta chain is shown here with its context. Antigen specificity is unknown. The sample originates from a study of blood T cells in healthy people across ages. Across the study: Per two T cells, about one barcoded beta molecule was captured through template switching. Study observations and caveats: The study found more naive CD4+ cells and higher diversity in long-lived than aged donors.

A J-beta primer mix and a sample-barcoded 5' primer were used in a second PCR of roughly 6 to 11 cycles. Each sample provided no less than 2.5 million CDR3-containing paired-end reads. TCRdb redid the calling of the 5' RACE reads with MiXCR, one entry per CDR3 protein. The table records hundreds of thousands of distinct CDR3 sequences, under 55% of them present only once. CDR1 is SGHRS, CDR2 YFSETQ, per germline. This CDR3 is built from 13 residues. V shed 1 base and J shed 5 bases, with 7 bases lying between them. Healthy Caucasian individuals from Russia aged about 6 to 95 were enrolled as donors. This TCR came from a man at least 80 years old in good health. The sample consisted of blood. The J gene is TRBJ2-1, the V gene TRBV5-1; D is undetermined. CDR3 amino acids: CASSLSSDNEQFF. The CDR3 DNA sequence: TGCGCCAGCAGCTTGTCCAGCGACAATGAGCAGTTCTTC. Filled out from reference TRBV5-1 and TRBJ2-1, the complete variable domain reads KAGVTQTPRYLIKTRGQQVTLSCSPISGHRSVSWYQQTPGQGLQFLFEYFSETQRNKGNFPGRFSGRQFSNSRSEMNVSTLELGDSALYLCASSLSSDNEQFFGPGTRLTVL.